The entry below gives a single T cell receptor beta chain sequence along with its context. Its cognate antigen is unknown. This sample stems from a study of response to subunit inactivated influenza vaccine. Study findings and constraints: The authors suggested that few new T cells are recruited per seasonal influenza vaccination.

TCRdb re-derived calls from the RT-PCR reads in MiXCR, one entry per CDR3 protein. The data hold around 750,000 distinct CDR3 sequences, with 21% observed a single time. Germline V gene sequence: CDR1 SGHRS, CDR2 YFSETQ. The CDR3 spans 16 residues. Losses at the gene ends were 9 bases for V and 2 bases for J; bases not matched to a gene: 11. This clonotype originated in a man between 45 and 60 years old who received an inactivated influenza vaccine. The V and J genes are TRBV5-1 and TRBJ2-2, with TRBD1 matching over 9 bases. The material sequenced was PBMCs from blood, taken about 5 days after vaccination. The CDR3 is CATKPDRGLNTGELFF. DNA of the CDR3: TGCGCCACCAAACCGGACAGGGGACTTAACACCGGGGAGCTGTTTTTT.